These 27 T cell receptor beta chains were all obtained from the same sample, sequenced in a study of neoadjuvant anti-PD-1 for oral cavity cancer (dated by TCRdb to about 2021). Interpreted using the paper, the time point label stands for: before neoadjuvant nivolumab. Libraries were built with the immunoSEQ multiplex PCR assay. TCRdb re-hosts the immuneACCESS table, in-frame sequences only. Its copies lack some clones; in the studies checked, an unresolved V gene accounts for under half of them, and the cause for the rest is not known. The sample records 15,000 to 20,000 clones, around 76% of which are singletons. The ten largest clones add up to roughly 3% of the sample. The input for sequencing was PBMCs, taken before nivolumab (anti-PD-1) treatment. The receptors come from a person aged 35 to 85 with oral cavity squamous cell carcinoma.

This sequence joins TRBV6-1 and TRBJ1-2; a possible D gene is TRBD1 (5 bases). CDR1 is MNHNS, CDR2 SASEGT, per germline. The CDR3 extends over 15 amino acids. V gave up 4 bases and J gave up 4 bases, with 16 bases separating them. CDR3: CASSAIGAAGYGYTF. The CDR3 DNA is TGTGCCAGCAGTGCTATCGGGGCGGCCGGCTATGGCTACACCTTC.

Only one count was recorded for this clone. The CDR3 is CASRAGTVAKNIQYF. CDR3 bases: TGTGCCAGCAGGGCAGGGACCGTAGCCAAAAACATTCAGTACTTC. The V gene is TRBV2, the J gene TRBJ2-4; perhaps D is TRBD1 or TRBD2 (5 bases each). This CDR3 spans 15 amino acids. Germline lookup yields CDR1 SNHLY and CDR2 FYNNEI. Trimming removed 6 bases from V and 0 bases from J, with 12 bases in between.

This clone was seen more than once but under ten times. The chain couples TRBV5-1 to TRBJ2-2; 10 bases match TRBD1. Per the germline V gene, CDR1 is SGHRS and CDR2 is YFSETQ. J was trimmed by 6 bases and V by 4 bases; bases with no gene match: 3. CDR3 length: 14 residues. The CDR3, as DNA: TGCGCCAGCAGCAGGGACAGGGGATCCGGGGAGCTGTTTTTT. This translates into CASSRDRGSGELFF.

The rearrangement links TRBV6-5 to TRBJ2-7, with 9 bases fitting TRBD2. The CDR3 has 13 amino acids. The trim removed 6 bases at V and 1 base at J, leaving 1 base unmatched. Germline values: CDR1 MNHEY, CDR2 SVGAGI. The CDR3 nucleotides are TGTGCCAGCAGGGCGGGAGGGTCCTACGAGCAGTACTTC. It specifies CASRAGGSYEQYF.

This sequence joins TRBV6-4 and TRBJ2-3, with TRBD1 matching over 8 bases. V gave up 2 bases and J gave up 5 bases; unmatched junction bases: 6. Germline CDR1 MRHNA, CDR2 SNTAGT. The CDR3 runs to 15 residues. CDR3 residues: CASSDAAGGEDTQYF. The CDR3 coding sequence is TGTGCCAGCAGTGACGCGGCAGGGGGCGAAGATACGCAGTATTTT.

The chain links TRBV7-2 to TRBJ1-2; the D gene is possibly TRBD1 (6 bases). Germline assignment: CDR1 SGHTA and CDR2 FQGNSA. CDR3 length: 15 amino acids. V lost 1 base to trimming and J lost 5 bases, with 14 bases between them. Written as DNA, the CDR3 is TGTGCCAGCAGCTTAGGTCTGGCAGGGGTTTATGGCTACACCTTC. It encodes CASSLGLAGVYGYTF. The full variable domain, completed using reference TRBV7-2 and TRBJ1-2, is GAGVSQSPSNKVTEKGKDVELRCDPISGHTALYWYRQSLGQGLEFLIYFQGNSAPDKSGLPSDRFSAERTGGSVSTLTIQRTQQEDSAVYLCASSLGLAGVYGYTFGSGTRLTVV.

This clone occurred a few times. This chain connects TRBV7-9 to TRBJ2-1; 8 bases are shared with TRBD2. V gave up 5 bases and J gave up 6 bases; unmatched junction bases: 6. The germline gives CDR1 SEHNR, CDR2 FQNEAQ (reference sequence). The CDR3 has 14 residues. CDR3 nucleotide sequence: TGTGCCAGCAGCCCGGGGACTAGTTTCAATGAGCAGTTCTTC. Protein: CASSPGTSFNEQFF.

This clone is a singleton in its sample. This same CDR3 is encoded by further DNA sequences in the sample. The chain is built from TRBV6-5 and TRBJ1-5; possible D gene TRBD1, 6 bases. V gave up 7 bases and J gave up 1 base, with 8 bases separating them. The germline gives CDR1 MNHEY, CDR2 SVGAGI. The CDR3 totals 13 residues. CDR3 nucleotides: TGTGCCAGCACCACAGGGAGCAATCAGCCCCAGCATTTT. This codes for CASTTGSNQPQHF.

This clone was detected a few times. This chain uses TRBV5-3 with TRBJ2-2; TRBD2 agrees at 8 bases. Being an ORF, TRBV5-3 has a function that is uncertain. The CDR3 sequence is 15 residues long. The ends lost 2 bases at V and 5 bases at J; junction bases unmatched: 5. The CDR3 nucleotides read TGTGCCAGAAGCTTTTACGGGAGGGGTACCGGGGAGCTGTTTTTT. It encodes CARSFYGRGTGELFF.

The rearrangement joins TRBV5-8 to TRBJ1-2; 7 nucleotides align to TRBD1. With V trimmed by 5 bases and J by 3 bases, 7 bases remained unmatched. The CDR3 extends over 14 amino acids. Per the germline V gene, CDR1 is SGHTS and CDR2 is YDEGEE. The CDR3 loop is CASRGDRWDYGYTF. CDR3 nucleotides: TGTGCCAGCAGGGGGGACAGATGGGACTATGGCTACACCTTC. Full variable domain (outside the CDR3, taken from reference TRBV5-8 and TRBJ1-2): EAGVTQSPTHLIKTRGQQATLRCSPISGHTSVYWYQQALGLGLQFLLWYDEGEERNRGNFPPRFSGRQFPNYSSELNVNALELEDSALYLCASRGDRWDYGYTFGSGTRLTVV.

CDR3 DNA: TGTGCCAGCCGGTGGGCGGAGGGCACTGAAGCTTTCTTT. It encodes CASRWAEGTEAFF. This sequence joins TRBV28 and TRBJ1-1; D is undetermined. The CDR3 spans 13 residues. Deletions cut 8 bases from V and 4 bases from J, with 14 bases between. Germline V gene data show CDR1 as MDHEN and CDR2 as SYDVKM.

The J gene is TRBJ1-3, the V gene TRBV7-2; weak D call: TRBD1 (6 bases). V was pared by 5 bases and J by 2 bases, with 10 bases between. The CDR3 loop spans 14 amino acids. The germline V gene has CDR1 SGHTA and CDR2 FQGNSA. In nucleotides, the CDR3 is TGTGCCAGCAGCCCAGGGGCCACTGGAAACACCATATATTTT. Amino acids: CASSPGATGNTIYF.

The J gene is TRBJ2-1, the V gene TRBV11-3; 14 nucleotides line up with TRBD2. The CDR3 is 18 residues long. V trimming: 1 base; J trimming: 8 bases; junction bases outside the gene matches: 10. The V gene's germline CDR1 is SGHNT and CDR2 YENEEA. In DNA, the CDR3 is TGTGCCAGCAGCTTAGGCCCGGGACTAGCGGGGGCTACGGATGAGCAGTTCTTC. This sequence encodes CASSLGPGLAGATDEQFF.

The chain recombines TRBV6-1 with TRBJ2-5; maybe TRBD2 (6 bases). Germline V gene lookup returns CDR1 MNHNS and CDR2 SASEGT. Trimming took off 0 bases at V and 1 base at J, with 9 bases between the two ends. This CDR3 comprises 15 residues. The CDR3 DNA sequence: TGTGCCAGCAGTGAAGCTGGACTAACCCAAGAGACCCAGTACTTC. Amino acids: CASSEAGLTQETQYF.

The CDR3 sequence is CASSYSMAGELFF. The CDR3 DNA reads TGTGCCAGCAGTTACTCGATGGCCGGGGAGCTGTTTTTT. The chain couples TRBV6-6 to TRBJ2-2; D not certain. The CDR3 sequence is 13 residues long. The V end was cut by 0 bases, the J end by 6 bases, with 5 bases between. Germline CDR1 is MNHNY and CDR2 is SVGAGI (reference sequence).

J is TRBJ1-2 and V is TRBV7-6, with a possible D match to TRBD1 (5 bases). The V gene lost 1 base and the J gene lost 7 bases, with 10 bases spanning the gap. This CDR3 is built from 13 residues. Looked up from germline, CDR1 is SGHVS and CDR2 is FNYEAQ. CDR3 sequence reads: CASSLERGGGYTF. The CDR3, as DNA: TGTGCCAGCAGCTTAGAACGGGGCGGTGGCTACACCTTC.

V and J are TRBV6-1 and TRBJ2-1, with D perhaps being TRBD1 or TRBD2 (5 bases each). Trimming removed 6 bases from V and 10 bases from J, with 16 bases in between. Germline assignment: CDR1 MNHNS and CDR2 SASEGT. The CDR3 consists of 13 residues. This chain's CDR3 is CASSEPGRREQFF. The CDR3 DNA follows: TGTGCCAGCAGCGAACCGGGACGACGAGAGCAGTTCTTC.

This clone was counted a few times. The chain recombines TRBV30 with TRBJ1-1, with D perhaps matching TRBD1 (5 bases). Trimming pared 2 bases from V and 2 bases from J, leaving 9 bases between. Germline CDR1 reads GTSNPN; CDR2 reads SVGIG (reference sequence). This CDR3 region has 13 residues. CDR3 protein: CAWSWGSNTEAFF. Here the CDR3 DNA reads TGTGCCTGGAGTTGGGGGAGTAACACTGAAGCTTTCTTT.

The CDR3 DNA reads as TGCGCCAGCAGCCCGGGACAGCCGAGCTATGGCTACACCTTC. Translated, it gives CASSPGQPSYGYTF. This sequence joins TRBV5-1 and TRBJ1-2; 7 nucleotides match TRBD1. Per the germline V gene, CDR1 is SGHRS and CDR2 is YFSETQ. With 4 bases clipped from V and 4 bases from J, the junction kept 7 bases outside the gene matches. The length of the CDR3 is 14 residues.

The chain combines TRBV10-1 with TRBJ1-5; unclear D gene. V was pared by 0 bases and J by 4 bases, with 1 base between. The CDR3 is 12 amino acids. Looked up from germline, CDR1 is WNHNN and CDR2 is SYGVQD (reference sequence). Here the CDR3 DNA reads TGCGCCAGCAGTGAGTCTAATCAGCCCCAGCATTTT. This gives the protein CASSESNQPQHF.

This clone was seen a handful of times. V is TRBV6-1 and J is TRBJ1-5; the match to TRBD1 covers 8 bases. Germline CDR1 is MNHNS and CDR2 is SASEGT. The CDR3 totals 14 residues. Losses at the gene ends were 8 bases for V and 3 bases for J; bases not matched to a gene: 6. The CDR3 here is CASFDRGVNQPQHF. CDR3 in DNA: TGTGCCAGCTTCGACAGGGGCGTCAATCAGCCCCAGCATTTT.

This clone was counted once. The rearrangement joins TRBV6-5 to TRBJ2-1, with D possibly being TRBD1 (5 bases). There are 15 residues in the CDR3. Trimming left V 4 bases short and J 3 bases short, with 13 bases between. Germline values: CDR1 MNHEY, CDR2 SVGAGI. In nucleotides, the CDR3 is TGTGCCAGCAGTTGGGGCCGAGCGAGCTACAATGAGCAGTTCTTC. This encodes CASSWGRASYNEQFF.

The chain employs TRBV7-3 and TRBJ2-2, with D hard to call. Germline CDR1 is SGHTA and CDR2 is FQGTGA. The CDR3 has 13 amino acids. The V end was cut by 4 bases, the J end by 5 bases, with 8 bases between. The DNA for the CDR3 is TGTGCCAGCAGCTCAGGTGTGACCGGGGAGCTGTTTTTT. This codes for CASSSGVTGELFF.

The chain links TRBV7-3 to TRBJ2-1; D tentatively fits TRBD1 or TRBD2 (5 bases each). V lost 5 bases to trimming and J lost 8 bases, with 13 bases between them. Germline V gene lookup returns CDR1 SGHTA and CDR2 FQGTGA. This CDR3 spans 13 amino acids. The CDR3 nucleotides are TGTGCCAGCAGCCCAAGGGACGTTGATGAGCAGTTCTTC. Translated: CASSPRDVDEQFF. The complete variable domain, with remaining parts taken from reference TRBV7-3 and TRBJ2-1, reads GAGVSQTPSNKVTEKGKYVELRCDPISGHTALYWYRQSLGQGPEFLIYFQGTGAADDSGLPNDRFFAVRPEGSVSTLKIQRTERGDSAVYLCASSPRDVDEQFFGPGTRLTVL.

The chain couples TRBV27 to TRBJ1-5; D not certain. V was trimmed by 3 bases and J by 7 bases, leaving 10 bases between them. Germline lookup yields CDR1 MNHEY and CDR2 SMNVEV (reference sequence). CDR3 length: 13 amino acids. The CDR3 sequence is CASSFLGAQPQHF. CDR3 nucleotide sequence: TGTGCCAGCAGTTTTTTGGGTGCACAGCCCCAGCATTTT.

This sequence joins TRBV15 and TRBJ2-7, with D uncertain. Germline V CDR1 and CDR2: LNHNV, YYDKDF (reference sequence). The CDR3 is made up of 15 amino acids. V was trimmed by 3 bases and J by 2 bases, leaving 14 bases between them. CDR3 in amino acids: CATSRYWAQPYEQYF. CDR3 nucleotides: TGTGCCACCAGCAGGTACTGGGCCCAACCCTACGAGCAGTACTTC.

The V call is TRBV6-1, the J call TRBJ1-1; D gene uncertain. This CDR3 has 14 amino acids. V gave up 3 bases and J gave up 0 bases, with 8 bases separating them. CDR1 MNHNS and CDR2 SASEGT come from the germline V gene. This chain's CDR3 is CASSEQTVNTEAFF. The DNA of the CDR3 is TGTGCCAGCAGTGAGCAGACGGTGAACACTGAAGCTTTCTTT.